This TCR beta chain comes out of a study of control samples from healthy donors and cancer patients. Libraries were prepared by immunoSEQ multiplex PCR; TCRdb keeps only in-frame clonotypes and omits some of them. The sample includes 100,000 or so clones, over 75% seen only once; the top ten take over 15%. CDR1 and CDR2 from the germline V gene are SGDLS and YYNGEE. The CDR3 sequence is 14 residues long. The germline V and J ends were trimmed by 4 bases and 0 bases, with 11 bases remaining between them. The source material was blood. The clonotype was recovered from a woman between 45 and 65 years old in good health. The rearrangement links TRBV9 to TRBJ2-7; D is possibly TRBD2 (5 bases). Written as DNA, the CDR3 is TGTGCCAGCAGCCCCCTGGGGAGCTCCTACGAGCAGTACTTC. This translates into CASSPLGSSYEQYF.